This is a list of T cell receptor beta chains from one sample in a study of response to subunit inactivated influenza vaccine. Using its own MiXCR run on the RT-PCR reads, TCRdb lists one record per CDR3 protein. The table has 500,000 to 600,000 distinct CDR3 sequences, 11% seen once. This sample was also put to use in a study of T cells expressing NK-cell markers.

The specimen comprised PBMCs from blood, sampled on the day of vaccination. The source is a man in his forties or fifties who received an inactivated influenza vaccine. Each CDR3 is given with its conserved first and last residue. The D gene is left open where the match is weak. Clone size is shown for a subset of rows, as once, few, many or a class of expanded clone.

len,j_gene,d_gene,abundance,v_gene,CDR3aa,CDR3nt
15,TRBJ2-7,NA,few,TRBV4-3,CASSQDRGSAYEQYF,TGCGCCAGCAGCCAAGATAGGGGGTCCGCCTACGAGCAGTACTTC
16,TRBJ1-5,NA,few,TRBV27,CASSNRQAGGNQPQHF,TGTGCCAGCAGTAACCGACAGGCTGGGGGCAATCAGCCCCAGCATTTT
11,TRBJ2-3,NA,many,TRBV6-2/TRBV6-3,CASSSLGTQYF,TGTGCCAGCAGCTCGTTAGGTACGCAGTATTTT
17,TRBJ2-7,TRBD1,NA,TRBV5-1,CASSFYNRGQSLYEQYF,TGCGCCAGCAGCTTTTACAACAGGGGACAGAGCCTCTACGAGCAGTACTTC
15,TRBJ1-1,NA,many,TRBV5-1,CASSLKVFGNTEAFF,TGCGCCAGCAGCTTGAAGGTTTTCGGAAACACTGAAGCTTTCTTT
15,TRBJ1-5,NA,many,TRBV7-2,CASSLRPRDGQPQHF,TGTGCCAGCAGCTTGAGACCCAGGGACGGTCAGCCCCAGCATTTT
15,TRBJ2-5,NA,NA,TRBV2,CASRIGLGGRETQYF,TGTGCCAGCAGGATAGGATTGGGGGGTCGAGAGACCCAGTACTTC
16,TRBJ2-1,NA,few,TRBV2,CASSPIVAVSYNEQFF,TGTGCCAGCAGTCCTATTGTAGCGGTCTCCTACAATGAGCAGTTCTTC
16,TRBJ2-2,NA,NA,TRBV11-2,CASSLTVSGNTGELFF,TGTGCCAGCAGCTTAACAGTTTCAGGGAACACCGGGGAGCTGTTTTTT
14,TRBJ1-1,NA,few,TRBV12-3/TRBV12-4,CASSLGIINTEAFF,TGTGCCAGCAGTCTGGGTATAATCAACACTGAAGCTTTCTTT
12,TRBJ2-7,NA,many,TRBV6-6,CASAAWGSEQYF,TGTGCCAGCGCGGCTTGGGGGAGCGAGCAGTACTTC
19,TRBJ2-1,TRBD2,NA,TRBV27,CASSPFPIRLAGTYNEQFF,TGTGCCAGCAGTCCCTTCCCCATTCGACTAGCGGGGACTTACAATGAGCAGTTCTTC
16,TRBJ2-1,TRBD2,few,TRBV12-3/TRBV12-4,CASSLQAGGPYNEQFF,TGTGCCAGCAGTTTACAGGCGGGGGGGCCCTACAATGAGCAGTTCTTC
15,TRBJ2-1,TRBD2,few,TRBV7-3,CASSPGTSGVNEQFF,TGTGCCAGCAGCCCCGGGACTAGCGGGGTCAATGAGCAGTTCTTC
13,TRBJ2-7,NA,few,TRBV7-3,CASSRGVRDEQYF,TGTGCCAGCAGCAGGGGGGTTCGGGACGAGCAGTACTTC
13,TRBJ2-5,NA,NA,TRBV6-2/TRBV6-3,CASSYGVGETQYF,TGTGCCAGCAGTTACGGGGTGGGGGAGACCCAGTACTTC
16,TRBJ2-1,TRBD1,many,TRBV6-5,CASISGDRGAVHEQFF,TGTGCCAGCATTAGTGGTGACAGGGGTGCAGTGCATGAGCAGTTCTTC
14,TRBJ2-5,TRBD1,NA,TRBV24-1,CATSRGRLEETQYF,TGTGCCACCAGCAGGGGGCGGTTGGAAGAGACCCAGTACTTC
14,TRBJ1-1,NA,NA,TRBV2,CASMPPQKNTEAFF,TGTGCCAGCATGCCTCCCCAGAAGAACACTGAAGCTTTCTTT
16,TRBJ2-1,TRBD2,few,TRBV10-3,CAISAGESGSLYEQFF,TGTGCCATCAGTGCGGGAGAGAGCGGGAGCCTCTATGAGCAGTTCTTC
14,TRBJ2-7,NA,few,TRBV5-1,CASSSSPGSYEQYF,TGCGCCAGCAGCTCTTCACCGGGCTCCTACGAGCAGTACTTC
12,TRBJ2-7,NA,many,TRBV29-1,CSVDRGGDEQYF,TGCAGCGTTGACAGGGGTGGGGACGAGCAGTACTTC
16,TRBJ2-2,TRBD2,once,TRBV7-8,CASSVRTSGGTGELFF,TGTGCCAGCAGCGTCCGGACTAGCGGGGGCACCGGGGAGCTGTTTTTT
13,TRBJ2-5,NA,NA,TRBV5-6,CASSLANTETQYF,TGTGCCAGCAGCTTGGCCAATACCGAGACCCAGTACTTC
17,TRBJ2-7,TRBD2,NA,TRBV29-1,CSVARTGTSGISYEQYF,TGCAGCGTCGCTCGAACCGGGACTAGCGGGATCTCTTACGAGCAGTACTTC
15,TRBJ2-7,TRBD1,many,TRBV9,CASSPIGAGGAEQYF,TGTGCCAGCAGCCCCATTGGGGCAGGGGGCGCCGAGCAGTACTTC
18,TRBJ2-7,TRBD2,NA,TRBV3-1,CASSFVATSGEGSYEQYF,TGTGCCAGCAGCTTTGTTGCGACTAGCGGGGAGGGCTCCTACGAGCAGTACTTC
15,TRBJ2-1,NA,few,TRBV5-6,CASSLYRSSYNEQFF,TGTGCCAGCAGCTTGTATCGTAGCTCCTACAATGAGCAGTTCTTC
13,TRBJ2-5,TRBD2,NA,TRBV29-1,CSVTSGPQETQYF,TGCAGCGTGACTAGCGGGCCACAAGAGACCCAGTACTTC
11,TRBJ2-1,NA,NA,TRBV12-3/TRBV12-4,CASSLGTVPRF,TGTGCCAGCAGTTTAGGGACGGTTCCTCGGTTC
15,TRBJ2-1,TRBD2,few,TRBV12-3/TRBV12-4,CASSSLAGTYNEQFF,TGTGCCAGCAGCTCCCTAGCGGGAACTTACAATGAGCAGTTCTTC
17,TRBJ2-3,TRBD2,many,TRBV5-1,CASSLGTSGSSTDTQYF,TGCGCCAGCAGCTTGGGGACTAGCGGATCTAGCACAGATACGCAGTATTTT
16,TRBJ2-3,NA,few,TRBV24-1,CATSEPTMTGTDTQYF,TGTGCCACCAGTGAACCTACTATGACTGGCACAGATACGCAGTATTTT
13,TRBJ2-5,NA,NA,TRBV29-1,CSVVFVTKETQYF,TGCAGCGTTGTTTTTGTGACCAAAGAGACCCAGTACTTC
15,TRBJ2-7,TRBD1,many,TRBV29-1,CSVSGQGELFYEQYF,TGCAGCGTTTCCGGACAGGGTGAATTATTCTACGAGCAGTACTTC
13,TRBJ2-5,NA,NA,TRBV5-1,CASRTGGEETQYF,TGCGCCAGCCGGACAGGAGGGGAAGAGACCCAGTACTTC
17,TRBJ2-3,TRBD2,NA,TRBV28,CASSLLTVAGGTDTQYF,TGTGCCAGCAGTTTATTGACAGTAGCGGGAGGCACAGATACGCAGTATTTT
15,TRBJ2-1,NA,NA,TRBV29-1,CSVDAGQSYYNEQFF,TGCAGCGTTGACGCGGGACAGAGCTATTACAATGAGCAGTTCTTC
18,TRBJ2-6,TRBD1,NA,TRBV10-3,CAISETGTGGSGANVLTF,TGTGCCATCAGTGAGACCGGGACAGGGGGCTCTGGGGCCAACGTCCTGACTTTC
15,TRBJ2-3,NA,NA,TRBV7-9,CASSPVLGGTDTQYF,TGTGCCAGCAGCCCGGTTCTCGGGGGCACAGATACGCAGTATTTT
15,TRBJ2-1,TRBD2,many,TRBV10-3,CAISGTSGAYNEQFF,TGTGCCATCAGTGGGACTAGCGGGGCCTACAATGAGCAGTTCTTC
16,TRBJ2-3,TRBD1,NA,TRBV4-2,CASSQPGQAGTDTQYF,TGTGCCAGCAGCCAACCGGGACAGGCTGGCACAGATACGCAGTATTTT
16,TRBJ2-4,NA,NA,TRBV6-1,CASSLVSGYAKNIQYF,TGTGCCAGCAGTCTGGTGTCCGGGTATGCCAAAAACATTCAGTACTTC
13,TRBJ2-7,NA,NA,TRBV5-1,CASSLGWVHEQYF,TGCGCCAGCAGCTTGGGGTGGGTCCACGAGCAGTACTTC
13,TRBJ2-5,NA,NA,TRBV3-1,CASRGPLGETQYF,TGTGCCAGCAGGGGACCTTTGGGGGAGACCCAGTACTTC
16,TRBJ2-3,NA,few,TRBV10-2,CASSDMGVLGTDTQYF,TGCGCCAGCAGTGATATGGGGGTCTTGGGCACAGATACGCAGTATTTT
15,TRBJ2-5,NA,NA,TRBV5-1,CASSPLVGYQETQYF,TGCGCCAGCAGCCCCCTCGTGGGGTACCAAGAGACCCAGTACTTC
17,TRBJ2-6,TRBD2,few,TRBV6-5,CASSYLLAGSRANVLTF,TGTGCCAGCAGTTATTTACTAGCGGGATCTCGGGCCAACGTCCTGACTTTC
15,TRBJ2-1,TRBD2,NA,TRBV7-2,CASSPNQGLAGGGFF,TGTGCCAGCAGCCCCAACCAGGGACTAGCGGGGGGTGGGTTCTTC
16,TRBJ1-5,TRBD1,few,TRBV28,CASSPTGQGDNQPQHF,TGTGCCAGCAGTCCGACGGGACAGGGGGACAATCAGCCCCAGCATTTT
16,TRBJ2-6,NA,NA,TRBV24-1,CATSDPQRVGANVLTF,TGTGCCACCAGTGACCCACAACGGGTCGGGGCCAACGTCCTGACTTTC
13,TRBJ2-1,NA,NA,TRBV6-1,CASSEPGMNEQFF,TGTGCCAGCAGTGAACCCGGGATGAATGAGCAGTTCTTC
15,TRBJ1-2,NA,few,TRBV7-9,CASSSKSSGSYGYTF,TGTGCCAGCAGCAGTAAATCCTCCGGGAGCTATGGCTACACCTTC
14,TRBJ2-7,NA,NA,TRBV30,CAWSVSRSLSEQYF,TGTGCCTGGAGTGTATCCCGTAGCCTGAGCGAGCAGTACTTC
15,TRBJ1-6,TRBD1,few,TRBV11-2,CASSLGNRGQSPLHF,TGTGCCAGCAGCTTAGGCAACAGGGGACAATCACCCCTCCACTTT
16,TRBJ2-1,TRBD1,many,TRBV12-3/TRBV12-4,CASREGTGASFNEQFF,TGTGCCAGCAGGGAAGGGACAGGGGCCTCTTTCAATGAGCAGTTCTTC
15,TRBJ2-5,TRBD1,few,TRBV19,CASSADRGNQETQYF,TGTGCCAGTAGTGCCGACAGGGGGAATCAAGAGACCCAGTACTTC